Below, 26 T cell receptor beta chains from the same sample are listed, as sequenced in a study of T cell responses to AZD1222 COVID-19 vaccine. Assay used: immunoSEQ multiplex PCR; TCRdb lists only in-frame clones, some missing. The table lists about 130,000 clones, about 87% of them singletons, with 3.5% to 4.5% in the top ten. The input for sequencing was peripheral blood, taken on day 0 of AZD1222 vaccination. Source of these receptors: an adult in good health.

This clone was detected once. V usage is TRBV14 and J usage is TRBJ2-1; D may be TRBD1 (5 bases). This CDR3 comprises 16 residues. The ends were cut back, 5 bases at V and 6 bases at J, with 20 bases in the middle. Germline loops: CDR1 SGHDN, CDR2 FVKESK. The DNA of the CDR3 is TGTGCCAGCAGCAGCCGCCAGGGCTCCCGATTCAATGAGCAGTTCTTC. Protein sequence: CASSSRQGSRFNEQFF.

This chain joins TRBV19 and TRBJ1-3; D is ambiguous. This CDR3 comprises 15 residues. Trimming cost V 7 bases and J 0 bases, with 13 bases left between them. Germline lookup yields CDR1 LNHDA and CDR2 SQIVND (reference sequence). DNA of the CDR3: TGTGCCAGTATACCCCGGGAGGGCTCTGGAAACACCATATATTTT. It specifies CASIPREGSGNTIYF.

J is TRBJ2-2 and V is TRBV27; D gene unclear. The CDR3 runs 15 residues. The germline V gene encodes CDR1 MNHEY and CDR2 SMNVEV (reference sequence). V was shortened by 0 bases and J by 1 base, with 6 bases between the two germline ends. The CDR3 sequence: CASSLSAGNTGELFF. The CDR3 DNA reads TGTGCCAGCAGTTTATCTGCCGGGAACACCGGGGAGCTGTTTTTT.

With regard to this clone: Other DNA sequences in the sample encode the same CDR3. This sequence joins TRBV19 and TRBJ1-4; the D is unclear. CDR1 and CDR2 from the germline V gene are LNHDA and SQIVND (reference sequence). Trimming took 2 bases from V and 4 from J, leaving 11 bases between them. This CDR3 has 15 residues. CDR3: CASSIRTDYNEKLFF. The CDR3 DNA reads as TGTGCCAGTAGTATAAGGACGGACTATAATGAAAAACTGTTTTTT.

The count of this clone is one. This chain links TRBV27 with TRBJ2-5, with TRBD2 identical over 10 bases. With V trimmed by 1 base and J by 5 bases, 4 bases remained unmatched. This CDR3 contains 15 residues. CDR1 is MNHEY, CDR2 SMNVEV, per germline (reference sequence). The chain's CDR3 is CASSLFWTSGETQYF. CDR3 in DNA: TGTGCCAGCAGTTTATTCTGGACTAGCGGTGAGACCCAGTACTTC.

The rearrangement uses TRBV11-3 and TRBJ1-2; possibly TRBD1 for D (6 bases). The germline V gene encodes CDR1 SGHNT and CDR2 YENEEA. This CDR3 is built from 18 residues. V gave up 5 bases and J gave up 1 base, with 23 bases separating them. In nucleotides, the CDR3 is TGTGCCAGCAGCCCGCCCGGGGGGCCTCGAGAGTATAACTATGGCTACACCTTC. This codes for CASSPPGGPREYNYGYTF.

CDR3 coding DNA: TGCGCCAGCAGCTTATACTTAACAGGGAGGAGCACAGATACGCAGTATTTT. Protein product: CASSLYLTGRSTDTQYF. The chain couples TRBV5-1 to TRBJ2-3; perhaps D is TRBD1 or TRBD2 (6 bases each). CDR1 is SGHRS and CDR2 is YFSETQ in the germline V gene. Trimming took off 2 bases at V and 0 bases at J, with 16 bases between the two ends. CDR3 size: 17 residues.

This clone was counted once. This rearrangement joins TRBV5-8 to TRBJ2-3; the D is unclear. Per the germline V gene, CDR1 is SGHTS and CDR2 is YDEGEE. The CDR3 totals 13 residues. Trimming pared 2 bases from V and 6 bases from J, leaving 10 bases between. The chain's CDR3 is CASSFSEKDTQYF. The CDR3 region has the DNA TGTGCCAGCAGCTTTTCGGAGAAGGATACGCAGTATTTT.

This chain uses TRBV5-1 with TRBJ1-1, with TRBD1 as a possible D gene (5 bases). Looked up from germline, CDR1 is SGHRS and CDR2 is YFSETQ. V lost 1 base to trimming and J lost 8 bases, with 9 bases between them. The CDR3 has 12 residues. The CDR3 sequence is CASSLKRDEAFF. The CDR3 DNA follows: TGCGCCAGCAGCTTGAAAAGGGACGAAGCTTTCTTT. The full variable domain, with the rest looked up from reference TRBV5-1 and TRBJ1-1, is KAGVTQTPRYLIKTRGQQVTLSCSPISGHRSVSWYQQTPGQGLQFLFEYFSETQRNKGNFPGRFSGRQFSNSRSEMNVSTLELGDSALYLCASSLKRDEAFFGQGTRLTVV.

The chain joins TRBV5-1 to TRBJ2-2; D unclear. The CDR3 has 15 residues. V lost 0 bases and J 6 bases, leaving 12 bases between the germline ends. Germline CDR1 is SGHRS and CDR2 is YFSETQ. The CDR3 is CASSLEGLGSGELFF. The CDR3 DNA follows: TGCGCCAGCAGCTTGGAGGGCCTCGGGTCCGGGGAGCTGTTTTTT. Together with reference TRBV5-1 and TRBJ2-2, the CDR3 gives the full variable domain: KAGVTQTPRYLIKTRGQQVTLSCSPISGHRSVSWYQQTPGQGLQFLFEYFSETQRNKGNFPGRFSGRQFSNSRSEMNVSTLELGDSALYLCASSLEGLGSGELFFGEGSRLTVL.

The chain links TRBV11-2 to TRBJ2-5, with TRBD1 identical over 12 bases. V lost 3 bases and J lost 5; bases outside the gene matches: 4. CDR1 is SGHAT and CDR2 is FQNNGV in the germline V gene. The CDR3 spans 15 residues. In DNA form, the CDR3 reads TGTGCCAGCAGCTTCCCGGGACAGGGGGCGGAGACCCAGTACTTC. It codes for CASSFPGQGAETQYF.

The chain uses TRBV19 and TRBJ2-3; D is unresolved. V lost 4 bases, J lost 0 bases, and 8 bases lay in between. The germline V gene encodes CDR1 LNHDA and CDR2 SQIVND (reference sequence). The CDR3 sequence is 14 residues long. The CDR3: CASSRMGSTDTQYF. For the CDR3, the DNA is TGTGCCAGTAGTAGGATGGGCAGCACAGATACGCAGTATTTT. The variable domain in full, with the rest retrieved from reference TRBV19 and TRBJ2-3, is DGGITQSPKYLFRKEGQNVTLSCEQNLNHDAMYWYRQDPGQGLRLIYYSQIVNDFQKGDIAEGYSVSREKKESFPLTVTSAQKNPTAFYLCASSRMGSTDTQYFGPGTRLTVL.

On this clone itself: Distinct nucleotide sequences in the sample also encode this CDR3. CDR3: CASSPTGSTNEKLFF. As DNA, the CDR3 is TGTGCCAGCTCCCCTACAGGGTCCACTAATGAAAAACTGTTTTTT. The chain joins TRBV18 to TRBJ1-4; maybe TRBD1 (6 bases). CDR3 length: 15 residues. The V end was cut by 6 bases, the J end by 2 bases, with 13 bases between. In germline, CDR1 is KGHSH, CDR2 LQKENI.

For the CDR3, the DNA is TGTGCCAGCAGCTCTGGAGGGGGGTGGAACACTGAAGCTTTCTTT. Protein sequence: CASSSGGGWNTEAFF. V and J are TRBV7-3 and TRBJ1-1; the D gene is possibly TRBD1 (6 bases). Trimming shortened V by 4 bases and J by 1 base, and 13 bases separated the two germline ends. Germline V gene lookup returns CDR1 SGHTA and CDR2 FQGTGA. The CDR3 runs to 15 residues.

In this sample, this clone turned up once. The J gene is TRBJ1-2, the V gene TRBV12-5; 9 nucleotides match TRBD1. Germline CDR1 is LGHNT and CDR2 is FRNRAP. This CDR3 has 15 residues. After removal of 4 bases from V and 4 bases from J, the junction contained 7 bases not matched to a gene. The CDR3 sequence is CASGWGQGEFYGYTF. CDR3 DNA sequence: TGTGCTAGTGGTTGGGGACAGGGAGAATTCTATGGCTACACCTTC.

This chain connects TRBV29-1 to TRBJ2-1; 8 positions agree with TRBD2. CDR3 size: 17 residues. CDR1 and CDR2 from the germline V gene are SQVTM and ANQGSEA. The V gene end was trimmed by 6 bases and the J gene end by 7 bases; junction bases not matched to a gene: 20. The CDR3 loop reads CSVSSPGGTYARNEQFF. Written as DNA, the CDR3 is TGCAGCGTCTCTTCTCCGGGGGGGACATACGCGAGGAATGAGCAGTTCTTC.

There are a few counts of this clone. This chain connects TRBV6-2 or TRBV6-3 to TRBJ1-5; the D is unclear. The germline V gene encodes CDR1 MNHEY and CDR2 SVGEGT. This CDR3 spans 12 amino acids. The ends were cut back, 2 bases at V and 6 bases at J, with 5 bases in the middle. CDR3: CASSYIGQPQHF. Here the CDR3 DNA reads TGTGCCAGCAGTTACATAGGTCAGCCCCAGCATTTT.

The chain uses TRBV19 and TRBJ2-1, with D possibly being TRBD2 (5 bases). The CDR3 spans 14 residues. V dropped 3 bases and J dropped 10 bases, with 16 bases sitting between them. Germline V CDR1 and CDR2: LNHDA, SQIVND (reference sequence). The CDR3 loop reads CASSMRAFTGEQFF. As DNA, the CDR3 is TGTGCCAGTAGTATGAGGGCCTTTACGGGGGAGCAGTTCTTC.

The rearrangement links TRBV14 to TRBJ2-3, with a possible D match to TRBD2 (7 bases). The germline CDR1 and CDR2 sequences are SGHDN and FVKESK. V was shortened by 3 bases and J by 4 bases, with 17 bases between the two germline ends. The length of the CDR3 is 16 residues. CDR3 residues: CASSQDTGGRADTQYF. CDR3 sequence (DNA): TGTGCCAGCAGCCAGGACACGGGGGGCCGTGCAGATACGCAGTATTTT.

V usage is TRBV27 and J usage is TRBJ2-1; D perhaps matches TRBD1 (6 bases). V was clipped by 5 bases and J by 2 bases, with 7 bases between them. Germline lookup yields CDR1 MNHEY and CDR2 SMNVEV (reference sequence). The CDR3 consists of 13 residues. CDR3: CASSGTPYNEQFF. Written as DNA, the CDR3 is TGTGCCAGCAGTGGGACACCCTACAATGAGCAGTTCTTC.

The chain combines TRBV29-1 with TRBJ2-3; the match to TRBD2 covers 12 bases. The CDR3 has 15 residues. CDR1 and CDR2 from the germline V gene are SQVTM and ANQGSEA. The V and J ends lost 2 bases and 4 bases, in that order; junction bases with no gene match: 4. CDR3 sequence: CSVEKTSGGADTQYF. In DNA form, the CDR3 reads TGCAGCGTTGAAAAGACTAGCGGGGGCGCAGATACGCAGTATTTT.

This sequence joins TRBV5-1 and TRBJ1-1; 9 nucleotides align to TRBD1. The junction had 7 bases not matched to a gene; V was cut back by 3 bases and J by 4 bases. The CDR3 extends over 15 amino acids. CDR1 and CDR2 (germline): SGHRS, YFSETQ. CDR3 coding DNA: TGCGCCAGCAGCTCCGAGGGACAGGGAGGCACTGAAGCTTTCTTT. Protein product: CASSSEGQGGTEAFF.

This clone occurred once. This chain links TRBV10-1 with TRBJ2-1; D remains ambiguous. Germline CDR1 is WNHNN and CDR2 is SYGVQD (reference sequence). CDR3 length: 13 residues. The V end lost 0 bases, the J end lost 4 bases, and 4 bases lay between the germline ends. The CDR3: CASSESGYNEQFF. The CDR3 nucleotides read TGCGCCAGCAGTGAGTCGGGGTACAATGAGCAGTTCTTC.

The J gene is TRBJ2-7, the V gene TRBV4-3; 12 bases line up with TRBD2. The germline gives CDR1 LGHNA, CDR2 YSLEER. This CDR3 has 17 residues. Unmatched junction bases numbered 6, after V lost 0 bases and J lost 3 bases. The CDR3 protein is CASSQELAGGGYYEQYF. Written as DNA, the CDR3 is TGCGCCAGCAGCCAAGAACTAGCGGGGGGCGGGTACTACGAGCAGTACTTC.

This clone has a handful of counts. Other DNA sequences in this specimen translate into the identical CDR3. V and J are TRBV3-1 (or the pseudogene TRBV3-2) and TRBJ1-2; no definite D call. V shed 1 base and J shed 7 bases, with 10 bases lying between them. This CDR3 contains 13 residues. Per germline, CDR1 LGHDT and CDR2 YNNKEL (reference sequence). CDR3 in amino acids: CASSQGGSGGYTF. CDR3 in DNA: TGTGCCAGCAGCCAAGGAGGGAGCGGTGGCTACACCTTC.

The chain has TRBV6-6 and TRBJ1-1; D is ambiguous. This CDR3 region has 12 residues. Trimming stripped 0 bases from V and 10 bases from J, with 9 bases between. CDR1 is MNHNY and CDR2 is SVGAGI in the germline V gene (reference sequence). The CDR3 DNA reads as TGTGCCAGCAGTTACTCTCCGCTGATAGCTTTCTTT. Translated, it gives CASSYSPLIAFF.